These 15 T cell receptor beta chains were sequenced from one sample in a study of blood T cell repertoires in COVID-19. The protocol was immunoSEQ multiplex PCR, while the TCRdb copy is restricted to in-frame clones and leaves out a portion. In the table there are about 330,000 clones, around 86% of which are singletons. The sample was PBMCs or T cells enriched from blood (not recorded which). All receptors derive from a woman aged 18-35 years who had recovered from COVID-19.

The chain recombines TRBV4-1 with TRBJ1-1; D remains ambiguous. Germline values: CDR1 MGHRA, CDR2 YSYEKL. The V gene lost 1 base and the J gene lost 3 bases, with 15 bases spanning the gap. This CDR3 has 16 residues. The CDR3 DNA is TGCGCCAGCAGCCAAGCATTGGGAGGGTTCGACACTGAAGCTTTCTTT. Its translation is CASSQALGGFDTEAFF.

The genes are TRBV12-5 and TRBJ1-5, with 7 bases matching TRBD1. Germline V gene lookup returns CDR1 LGHNT and CDR2 FRNRAP. The CDR3 is made up of 16 amino acids. The junction had 7 bases not matched to a gene; V was cut back by 2 bases and J by 3 bases. The CDR3, as DNA: TGTGCTAGTGGTTTGCCACCAGGGGGTATCAATCAGCCCCAGCATTTT. This translates into CASGLPPGGINQPQHF. Full variable domain (outside the CDR3, taken from reference TRBV12-5 and TRBJ1-5): DARVTQTPRHKVTEMGQEVTMRCQPILGHNTVFWYRQTMMQGLELLAYFRNRAPLDDSGMPKDRFSAEMPDATLATLKIQPSEPRDSAVYFCASGLPPGGINQPQHFGDGTRLSIL.

V gene TRBV6-1 combines with J gene TRBJ2-3, with 7 nucleotides matching TRBD2. The CDR3 runs 18 residues. The germline V gene has CDR1 MNHNS and CDR2 SASEGT. V lost 2 bases to trimming and J lost 1 base; unmatched junction nucleotides: 12. In nucleotides, the CDR3 is TGTGCCAGCAGTGAACTCCCGCGGACTAGACGGGGCACAGATACGCAGTATTTT. Translating gives CASSELPRTRRGTDTQYF.

V and J are TRBV18 and TRBJ1-2; 8 nucleotides line up with TRBD1. CDR1 and CDR2 from the germline V gene are KGHSH and LQKENI. With 2 bases clipped from V and 2 bases from J, the junction kept 7 bases outside the gene matches. The CDR3 covers 16 residues. In nucleotides, the CDR3 is TGTGCCAGCTCACCAAGTCAGGGGGCGCTGAACTATGGCTACACCTTC. The encoded protein is CASSPSQGALNYGYTF.

In nucleotides, the CDR3 is TGTGCCAGCAGCCTAAAACAGGGGGCGGCTTTCGGGGAGCTGTTTTTT. It translates to CASSLKQGAAFGELFF. The chain couples TRBV28 to TRBJ2-2; 9 positions match TRBD1. Trimming took 6 bases from V and 7 from J; bases not matched to a gene: 12. Germline lookup yields CDR1 MDHEN and CDR2 SYDVKM. This CDR3 comprises 16 residues.

The V call is TRBV3-1 (or the pseudogene TRBV3-2), the J call TRBJ1-2; possibly TRBD1 for D (6 bases). V was pared by 2 bases and J by 2 bases, with 12 bases between. This CDR3 contains 15 residues. Germline V gene data show CDR1 as LGHDT and CDR2 as YNNKEL (reference sequence). Here the CDR3 reads CASSQRRGGNYGYTF. CDR3 nucleotides: TGTGCCAGCAGCCAAAGGCGGGGGGGCAACTATGGCTACACCTTC.

The chain carries TRBV24-1 and TRBJ2-3; D possibly corresponds to TRBD2 (5 bases). Germline-derived CDR1 and CDR2 are KGHDR and SFDVKD. CDR3 length: 15 residues. Trimming took off 8 bases at V and 1 base at J, with 15 bases between the two ends. CDR3 sequence reads: CATMASRRGTDTQYF. The CDR3 DNA is TGTGCCACCATGGCTAGCCGGCGGGGCACAGATACGCAGTATTTT.

The J gene is TRBJ1-5, the V gene TRBV5-1, with D possibly matching TRBD1 (6 bases). Germline values: CDR1 SGHRS, CDR2 YFSETQ. V dropped 7 bases and J dropped 5 bases, with 13 bases sitting between them. CDR3 size: 13 residues. The chain's CDR3 is CASAGGADQPQHF. The CDR3 DNA reads TGCGCCAGCGCTGGGGGGGCAGATCAGCCCCAGCATTTT.

This chain connects TRBV7-9 to TRBJ2-7; TRBD1 agrees at 8 bases. Germline lookup yields CDR1 SEHNR and CDR2 FQNEAQ (reference sequence). The length of the CDR3 is 13 residues. After removal of 3 bases from V and 4 bases from J, the junction contained 2 bases not matched to a gene. The CDR3 sequence is CASSLTGVYEQYF. For the CDR3, the DNA is TGTGCCAGCAGCTTGACAGGGGTTTACGAGCAGTACTTC.

The rearrangement joins TRBV2 to TRBJ1-4; the match to TRBD1 covers 8 bases. The J segment lost 3 bases and the V segment lost 6 bases, leaving 6 bases of the junction unmatched. This CDR3 has 15 amino acids. CDR1 and CDR2 (germline): SNHLY, FYNNEI. In nucleotides, the CDR3 is TGTGCCAGCAGGGAACTGACAGGGGCTAATGAAAAACTGTTTTTT. Translated: CASRELTGANEKLFF.

The genes are TRBV27 and TRBJ1-2; no clear D gene. The CDR3 extends over 14 amino acids. Looked up from germline, CDR1 is MNHEY and CDR2 is SMNVEV (reference sequence). CDR3 region: CAARSGARNYGYTF. CDR3 nucleotides: TGTGCGGCCAGGAGCGGAGCTCGTAACTATGGCTACACCTTC.

The chain carries TRBV5-1 and TRBJ1-2, with TRBD1 as a possible D gene (6 bases). The germline CDR1 and CDR2 sequences are SGHRS and YFSETQ. Trimming took 3 bases from V and 8 from J, leaving 20 bases between them. The CDR3 runs 15 residues. The CDR3 reads CASSSGQAGGEGYTF. CDR3 nucleotides: TGCGCCAGCAGCTCGGGACAAGCTGGTGGGGAAGGCTACACCTTC.

In DNA, the CDR3 is TGTGCCACCAGTGAACCTCCACCCCCCAGGGACAATCAGCCCCAGCATTTT. Amino acids: CATSEPPPPRDNQPQHF. V is TRBV24-1 and J is TRBJ1-5, with D perhaps TRBD1 (5 bases). CDR3 length equals 17 residues. CDR1 is KGHDR, CDR2 SFDVKD, per germline. Trimming left V 4 bases short and J 3 bases short, with 18 bases between.

The chain joins TRBV28 to TRBJ1-1, with a tentative D call TRBD1 (6 bases). The CDR3 extends over 15 amino acids. Germline-derived CDR1 and CDR2 are MDHEN and SYDVKM. The germline V and J ends were trimmed by 3 bases and 1 base, with 12 bases remaining between them. CDR3 nucleotide sequence: TGTGCCAGCAGTTTGCAACAGGGAAGGAACACTGAAGCTTTCTTT. This codes for CASSLQQGRNTEAFF.

The chain has TRBV4-2 and TRBJ1-2; a possible D gene is TRBD1 (5 bases). Germline loops: CDR1 LGHNA, CDR2 YNFKEQ. The CDR3 consists of 15 residues. V shed 4 bases and J shed 3 bases, with 15 bases lying between them. This CDR3 is CASSPEQDGYYGYTF. The CDR3 DNA sequence: TGTGCCAGCAGCCCCGAACAGGACGGGTACTATGGCTACACCTTC.